What follows are 9 T cell receptor beta chains derived from one specimen sequenced in a study of tumor-infiltrating lymphocytes in primary liver carcinoma. Bulk tissue was left unsorted, and RNA and DNA were co-extracted from about 20-30 mg of it. The input was approximately 500 ng total RNA; TCR beta cDNA was made from it with a constant-region primer. Nested multiplex PCR, run for three rounds with slightly modified ARM-PCR, yielded TCR beta libraries. TRBV1-TRBV30 forward and Cbeta reverse primers drove the first two approximately 11-cycle rounds. Each CDR3 protein is one row after TCRdb ran MiXCR on the multiplex PCR reads. This table has about 110,000 distinct CDR3 sequences, approximately 82% appearing once. Material for sequencing was liver tumor tissue from sampling region 3. Stated subset: tumor region T3, left-lateral pole. The receptors shown here come from a man in his forties with primary liver carcinoma and hepatitis B virus infection.

As to this clonotype: Compared with germline, one end of the junction differs, possibly owing to a read error. The chain couples TRBV4-2 to TRBJ2-5; TRBD2 aligns across 10 bases. This CDR3 is 18 amino acids long. CDR1 and CDR2 (germline): LGHNA, YNFKEQ. The CDR3 sequence is CASSQVGLELAGQETHYF. The CDR3 region has the DNA TGTGCCAGCAGTCAAGTAGGTCTGGAACTAGCGGGACAAGAGACCCACTACTTC.

About this clonotype: With a much larger clone just one base away, this may be a read error. This likely comes from a read error, as the CDR3 has no conserved phenylalanine or tryptophan at its end. This rearrangement joins TRBV29-1 to TRBJ1-2; D call uncertain. Trimming shortened V by 4 bases and J by 9 bases, and 9 bases separated the two germline ends. The germline V gene encodes CDR1 SQVTM and CDR2 ANQGSEA. The CDR3 consists of 10 residues. Written as DNA, the CDR3 is TGCAGCGTTGTTGTGTATAGCTACACCTCC. This gives the protein CSVVVYSYTS.

Note on this clonotype: Its ends do not fully match the called genes, so a read error is possible. V usage is TRBV10-2 and J usage is TRBJ2-3; TRBD2 matches 7 bases. The CDR3 covers 15 residues. Germline assignment: CDR1 WSHSY and CDR2 SAAADI. The CDR3 region has the DNA TGCGCCTGCAGTGAGTCAAAAGCGGGATTGGATACGCAGTATTTT. It translates to CACSESKAGLDTQYF.

The chain uses TRBV29-1 and TRBJ1-1; tentatively, D is TRBD1 (6 bases). V lost 4 bases and J 3 bases, leaving 18 bases between the germline ends. Germline V gives CDR1 SQVTM, CDR2 ANQGSEA. This CDR3 has 15 residues. DNA for the CDR3: TGCAGCGTTGCCGGGGGCTGGGACATGGACACTGAAGCTTTCTTT. Protein: CSVAGGWDMDTEAFF.

There are many counts of this clonotype. The CDR3 loop is CASSPDRLSSGANVLTF. CDR3 DNA sequence: TGTGCCAGCAGCCCCGACAGGTTAAGCTCTGGGGCCAACGTCCTGACTTTC. The V gene is TRBV7-9, the J gene TRBJ2-6, with D tentatively TRBD1 (6 bases). Trimming took off 5 bases at V and 0 bases at J, with 14 bases between the two ends. The germline V gene has CDR1 SEHNR and CDR2 FQNEAQ (reference sequence). CDR3 length equals 17 residues.

The chain carries TRBV12-3 or TRBV12-4 and TRBJ1-1; D is unclear. V was trimmed by 5 bases and J by 0 bases, leaving 22 bases between them. There are 18 residues in the CDR3. The CDR3 here is CASSQIGPPARVNTEAFF. CDR3 bases: TGTGCCAGCAGTCAAATCGGGCCCCCGGCGCGGGTGAACACTGAAGCTTTCTTT.

Turning to this clonotype: The limits of the CDR3 on the DNA are not certain, so only TCRdb's listed CDR3 is given. The V and J genes are TRBV4-2 and TRBJ2-1; the tabulated D call, TRBD1, remains unverified against the DNA. Germline V gene lookup returns CDR1 LGHNA and CDR2 YNFKEQ. From its first to its last residue, the CDR3 has 16 amino acids. CDR3: CASGHAWGQGNNEHFF.

V is TRBV7-6 and J is TRBJ1-2; D uncertain. The CDR3 consists of 14 residues. Germline V gives CDR1 SGHVS, CDR2 FNYEAQ. Trimming took off 5 bases at V and 3 bases at J, with 13 bases between the two ends. The CDR3 nucleotides are TGTGCCAGCAGCCCTATGGCGGGAGACTATGGCTACACCTTC. This codes for CASSPMAGDYGYTF.

Many counts were recorded for this clonotype. DNA for the CDR3: TGCAGCGTCTCGAATCGGGGGGGAACTGAAGCTTTCTTT. This gives the protein CSVSNRGGTEAFF. The chain joins TRBV29-1 to TRBJ1-1, with D possibly TRBD1 on 5 matching bases. The CDR3 consists of 13 residues. Trimming took off 6 bases at V and 5 bases at J, with 16 bases between the two ends. Looked up from germline, CDR1 is SQVTM and CDR2 is ANQGSEA.